The rows below give T cell receptor beta chains drawn from one sample of a study of T-cell reconstitution after alpha-beta-depleted transplantation in children. MiXCR, run by TCRdb on the PCR reads, gives a single entry per CDR3 protein. This table holds 450,000 to 550,000 distinct CDR3 sequences, about an eighth found once. The specimen was PBMCs, mostly from graft donor cells, collected 180 days after TCRalphabeta/CD19-depleted stem cell transplant. The receptors originated from a female patient between 2 and 10 years old who had a stem cell transplant for aplastic anemia, so the T cells may come from the graft donor. The CDR3 runs from the conserved cysteine through the conserved F or W. Fields, in order: J gene, CDR3 length, clone size, V gene, D gene, CDR3 DNA, CDR3 protein. A D gene is named only where the DNA matches it firmly. Size values are once, few and many counts, or a class for expanded clones, and some rows have none.

j_gene: TRBJ2-7; len: 13; abundance: few; v_gene: TRBV6-2/TRBV6-3; d_gene: .; CDR3nt: TGTGCCAGCAGTTCACCGACAGCCTACGAGCAGTACTTC; CDR3aa: CASSSPTAYEQYF
j_gene: TRBJ1-6; len: 14; abundance: few; v_gene: TRBV20-1; d_gene: .; CDR3nt: TGCAGTGCTGGGGGTACCCTATATAATTCACCCCTCCACTTT; CDR3aa: CSAGGTLYNSPLHF
j_gene: TRBJ2-3; len: 13; abundance: few; v_gene: TRBV5-1; d_gene: .; CDR3nt: TGCGCCAGCAGCCCGACTTACACAGATACGCAGTATTTT; CDR3aa: CASSPTYTDTQYF
j_gene: TRBJ2-1; len: 14; abundance: .; v_gene: TRBV5-1; d_gene: .; CDR3nt: TGCGCCAGCCGTACTAGCCCCTCCTACAATGAGCAGTTCTTC; CDR3aa: CASRTSPSYNEQFF
j_gene: TRBJ2-7; len: 15; abundance: .; v_gene: TRBV7-2; d_gene: .; CDR3nt: TGTGCCAGCAGCTTAGAGGGACTCCTCTCCTACGAGCAGTACTTC; CDR3aa: CASSLEGLLSYEQYF
j_gene: TRBJ1-1; len: 15; abundance: many; v_gene: TRBV7-2; d_gene: .; CDR3nt: TGTGCCAGCAGCCCGAGGACGGGGTGGAACACTGAAGCTTTCTTT; CDR3aa: CASSPRTGWNTEAFF
j_gene: TRBJ2-7; len: 15; abundance: few; v_gene: TRBV5-1; d_gene: TRBD2; CDR3nt: TGCGCCAGCAGGGATGGGAGCGGGGATTGGATCGAGCAGTACTTC; CDR3aa: CASRDGSGDWIEQYF
j_gene: TRBJ2-7; len: 16; abundance: .; v_gene: TRBV18; d_gene: TRBD2; CDR3nt: TGTGCCAGCTCACCACCGGGCCAGCGGGAGTACCACGAGCAGTACTTC; CDR3aa: CASSPPGQREYHEQYF
j_gene: TRBJ2-3; len: 16; abundance: few; v_gene: TRBV20-1; d_gene: TRBD2; CDR3nt: TGCAGTGCTAACCTCGGGGGGAGCGGGAGGACAGATACGCAGTATTTT; CDR3aa: CSANLGGSGRTDTQYF
j_gene: TRBJ2-7; len: 11; abundance: many; v_gene: TRBV6-2/TRBV6-3; d_gene: .; CDR3nt: TGTGCCAGCAGTTACTACTACGAGCAGTACTTC; CDR3aa: CASSYYYEQYF
j_gene: TRBJ2-1; len: 13; abundance: .; v_gene: TRBV29-1; d_gene: .; CDR3nt: TGCAGCGTAGGGCCTTTGGGGAGAAATGAGCAGTTCTTC; CDR3aa: CSVGPLGRNEQFF
j_gene: TRBJ1-1; len: 16; abundance: few; v_gene: TRBV7-9; d_gene: .; CDR3nt: TGTGCCAGCAGCTTCGGGGGGGCGAGGAGGAACACTGAAGCTTTCTTT; CDR3aa: CASSFGGARRNTEAFF
j_gene: TRBJ2-4; len: 18; abundance: .; v_gene: TRBV18; d_gene: TRBD1; CDR3nt: TGTGCCAGCTCACCAAGACAGGGAAGCTTACTAGCCAAAAACATTCAGTACTTC; CDR3aa: CASSPRQGSLLAKNIQYF
j_gene: TRBJ1-2; len: 16; abundance: few; v_gene: TRBV5-1; d_gene: TRBD1; CDR3nt: TGCGCCAGCAGCTTGGCCCTGACAGGGGAAAACTATGGCTACACCTTC; CDR3aa: CASSLALTGENYGYTF
j_gene: TRBJ2-7; len: 15; abundance: many; v_gene: TRBV20-1; d_gene: TRBD2; CDR3nt: TGCAGTGCTAGTCCGGGGGGAGGTCGGACGTACGAGCAGTACTTC; CDR3aa: CSASPGGGRTYEQYF
j_gene: TRBJ1-2; len: 15; abundance: .; v_gene: TRBV28; d_gene: .; CDR3nt: TGTGCCAGCAGTCTAGGGGGGGCGTCGAGCTATGGCTACACCTTC; CDR3aa: CASSLGGASSYGYTF
j_gene: TRBJ2-7; len: 15; abundance: many; v_gene: TRBV15; d_gene: TRBD2; CDR3nt: TGTGCCACCAGCAGAGAGGGGGGGAGCTCCTACGAGCAGTACTTC; CDR3aa: CATSREGGSSYEQYF
j_gene: TRBJ2-7; len: 13; abundance: .; v_gene: TRBV20-1; d_gene: .; CDR3nt: TGCAGTGCCGCGACAACTACCACCCACGAGCAGTACTTC; CDR3aa: CSAATTTTHEQYF
j_gene: TRBJ2-7; len: 12; abundance: few; v_gene: TRBV27; d_gene: .; CDR3nt: TGTGCCAGCATTTTCGGGTCTTACGAGCAGTACTTC; CDR3aa: CASIFGSYEQYF
j_gene: TRBJ2-4; len: 17; abundance: many; v_gene: TRBV4-3; d_gene: TRBD2; CDR3nt: TGCGCCAGCAGCCTCGCCCCTCGCGGGGGGCTCAAAAACATTCAGTACTTC; CDR3aa: CASSLAPRGGLKNIQYF
j_gene: TRBJ2-2; len: 15; abundance: .; v_gene: TRBV19; d_gene: TRBD1; CDR3nt: TGTGCCAGTACGACGGACAGGGCAGGCACCGGGGAGCTGTTTTTT; CDR3aa: CASTTDRAGTGELFF
j_gene: TRBJ2-2; len: 15; abundance: .; v_gene: TRBV5-1; d_gene: .; CDR3nt: TGCGCCAGCAGCTTGGAGACACTGGGGATCGGGGAGCTGTTTTTT; CDR3aa: CASSLETLGIGELFF
j_gene: TRBJ2-5; len: 15; abundance: .; v_gene: TRBV6-5; d_gene: .; CDR3nt: TGTGCCAGCAGTTCTCCATCAGACCCGGGGGAGACCCAGTACTTC; CDR3aa: CASSSPSDPGETQYF
j_gene: TRBJ2-7; len: 16; abundance: few; v_gene: TRBV9; d_gene: TRBD2; CDR3nt: TGTGCCAGCAGCCCACGTGGGGCTAGCGGTGCCTACGAGCAGTACTTC; CDR3aa: CASSPRGASGAYEQYF
j_gene: TRBJ1-4; len: 16; abundance: .; v_gene: TRBV5-1; d_gene: .; CDR3nt: TGCGCCAGCAGCTTATTCCGGATGGACCGTAATGAAAAACTGTTTTTT; CDR3aa: CASSLFRMDRNEKLFF
j_gene: TRBJ1-4; len: 15; abundance: few; v_gene: TRBV9; d_gene: TRBD1; CDR3nt: TGTGCCAGCAGCCTAGAGGGACAGGCCGGTGAAAAACTGTTTTTT; CDR3aa: CASSLEGQAGEKLFF